These 11 T cell receptor beta chains were all obtained from the same sample, sequenced in a study of control samples from healthy donors and cancer patients. This table comes from immunoSEQ multiplex PCR, and its TCRdb copy is limited to in-frame clones, with some not included. This table has about 82,000 clones, 87% appearing once. Specimen: blood. The receptors originated from a man in his fifties or sixties in good health.

The CDR3 spells CASSQDDSHTQYF. CDR3 nucleotide sequence: TGCGCCAGCAGCCAAGACGACAGCCATACGCAGTATTTT. The chain carries TRBV4-3 and TRBJ2-3, with D tentatively TRBD1 (5 bases). This CDR3 region has 13 residues. The V and J ends lost 0 bases and 7 bases respectively, with 8 bases between them. CDR1 LGHNA and CDR2 YSLEER come from the germline V gene.

The chain is built from TRBV7-2 and TRBJ2-1; D remains ambiguous. Trimming took 4 bases from V and 5 from J, leaving 12 bases between them. The CDR3 consists of 14 residues. CDR1 and CDR2 (germline): SGHTA, FQGNSA. The DNA of the CDR3 is TGTGCCAGCAGCTACCGAGGAAGTAACAATGAGCAGTTCTTC. Translated, it gives CASSYRGSNNEQFF.

This sequence joins TRBV29-1 and TRBJ2-3; no clear D. V was trimmed by 0 bases and J by 9 bases, leaving 16 bases between them. This CDR3 spans 14 amino acids. The germline gives CDR1 SQVTM, CDR2 ANQGSEA. This CDR3 is CSVEDLADQWTQYF. The CDR3 region has the DNA TGCAGCGTTGAAGATTTGGCAGACCAGTGGACGCAGTATTTT.

The V and J genes are TRBV6-6 and TRBJ2-7; D might be TRBD1 (6 bases). The germline V and J ends were trimmed by 6 bases and 5 bases, with 14 bases remaining between them. The CDR3 sequence is 13 residues long. Germline V gene data show CDR1 as MNHNY and CDR2 as SVGAGI (reference sequence). Here the CDR3 DNA reads TGTGCCAGCAGCGTAACAGGGAGCAACGAGCAGTACGTC. Amino acid sequence: CASSVTGSNEQYV.

This rearrangement joins TRBV7-2 to TRBJ2-7; 12 positions match TRBD1. The V gene's germline CDR1 is SGHTA and CDR2 FQGNSA. The CDR3 length is 16 residues. The junction had 9 bases not matched to a gene; V was cut back by 4 bases and J by 5 bases. In DNA, the CDR3 is TGTGCCAGCAGCTCCCCCCGGGACAGGGGGCGCCACGAGCAGTACTTC. Protein product: CASSSPRDRGRHEQYF.

This rearrangement joins TRBV29-1 to TRBJ2-2; D not resolved. The CDR3 is 13 amino acids. CDR1 and CDR2 (germline): SQVTM, ANQGSEA. The V end lost 4 bases, the J end lost 4 bases, and 10 bases lay between the germline ends. The CDR3 region has the DNA TGCAGCGTTGGCTCCCAGCTCACCGGGGAGCTGTTTTTT. It encodes CSVGSQLTGELFF.

The chain links TRBV5-6 to TRBJ2-2; 8 bases match TRBD1. V lost 2 bases and J lost 8; bases outside the gene matches: 5. Germline CDR1 and CDR2: SGHDT and YYEEEE. The CDR3 sequence is 14 residues long. CDR3 coding DNA: TGTGCCAGCAGCTTCGGGCAGGGGGCTGGGGAGCTGTTTTTT. It yields the protein CASSFGQGAGELFF.

The chain uses TRBV6-2 or TRBV6-3 and TRBJ2-1; the D gene is possibly TRBD1 (5 bases). The CDR3 spans 11 residues. Germline CDR1 reads MNHEY; CDR2 reads SVGEGT. The ends were cut back, 4 bases at V and 10 bases at J, with 8 bases in the middle. The CDR3 loop is CASSSGQEQFF. The CDR3 coding sequence is TGTGCCAGCAGTTCAGGGCAGGAGCAGTTCTTC.

V gene TRBV3-1 (or the pseudogene TRBV3-2) combines with J gene TRBJ2-7; 8 bases fit TRBD2. Germline V lookup: CDR1 LGHDT, CDR2 YNNKEL (reference sequence). The ends lost 4 bases at V and 6 bases at J; junction bases unmatched: 5. The CDR3 extends over 13 amino acids. The CDR3 region has the DNA TGTGCCAGCAGCCTCGGGAGGGCCCTCGAGCAGTACTTC. Translating gives CASSLGRALEQYF.

The gene calls are TRBV21-1 and TRBJ2-5; the table's D call of TRBD2 was not tested on the DNA. TRBV21-1 is an annotated pseudogene. The CDR3 loop spans 14 amino acids. In nucleotides, the CDR3 is TGTGCCAGCACCACTAAGATACCAAAAGAGACCCAGTACTTC. Translation: CASTTKIPKETQYF.

The genes are TRBV2 and TRBJ1-1, with a tentative D call TRBD1 (5 bases). The CDR3 extends over 14 amino acids. V gave up 1 base and J gave up 1 base, with 7 bases separating them. Germline V CDR1 and CDR2: SNHLY, FYNNEI. The CDR3 reads CASSEVRGNTEAFF. The CDR3 coding sequence is TGTGCCAGCAGTGAAGTTAGGGGGAACACTGAAGCTTTCTTT.